These 16 T cell receptor beta chains came from one sample sequenced in a study of somatic mutations in cytotoxic T cells in rheumatoid arthritis. Data came from immunoSEQ multiplex PCR; TCRdb stores just in-frame clones and leaves some out. The table lists roughly 13,000 clones, 60% to 85% of them singletons. Input material: CD8+ T cells sorted from blood. The receptors here all came from an adult with rheumatoid arthritis.

The chain couples TRBV27 to TRBJ1-4; unclear D gene. Between the trimmed V and J ends, which lost 3 bases and 3 bases, there was a span of 8 bases. This CDR3 contains 14 residues. The germline gives CDR1 MNHEY, CDR2 SMNVEV (reference sequence). As DNA, the CDR3 is TGTGCCAGCAGTTTGTCCAGGCCTAATGAAAAACTGTTTTTT. Translated, it gives CASSLSRPNEKLFF.

V and J are TRBV14 and TRBJ1-2, with 9 positions matching TRBD1. V lost 1 base, J lost 4 bases, and 7 bases stayed unmatched. There are 16 residues in the CDR3. The germline V gene encodes CDR1 SGHDN and CDR2 FVKESK. The CDR3 DNA reads TGTGCCAGCAGCCAAGGGTACAGGGGGCCCATCTATGGCTACACCTTC. Its protein product is CASSQGYRGPIYGYTF.

The CDR3 DNA reads as TGCGCCAGCAGCTTGGGAAGGGGTTTTGGGGAGACCCAGTACTTC. Its translation is CASSLGRGFGETQYF. This chain connects TRBV5-1 to TRBJ2-5; tentative D call: TRBD1 (5 bases). This CDR3 spans 15 amino acids. V was clipped by 0 bases and J by 5 bases, with 14 bases between them. The germline V gene has CDR1 SGHRS and CDR2 YFSETQ.

The rearrangement joins TRBV10-2 to TRBJ1-2, with D hard to call. The CDR3 is made up of 14 amino acids. Germline values: CDR1 WSHSY, CDR2 SAAADI. Trimming pared 3 bases from V and 4 bases from J, leaving 12 bases between. The CDR3 DNA sequence: TGCGCCAGCAGTGAAAGGGTCATCCCCTATGGCTACACCTTC. The encoded protein is CASSERVIPYGYTF.

This clone is a singleton in its sample. The chain carries TRBV27 and TRBJ2-7; a weak D match, TRBD1 (6 bases). The CDR3 covers 15 residues. Per germline, CDR1 MNHEY and CDR2 SMNVEV (reference sequence). Deletions cut 6 bases from V and 2 bases from J, with 17 bases between. The CDR3 spells CASRIGGHPTYEQYF. The CDR3 DNA follows: TGTGCCAGCAGAATAGGGGGACACCCTACCTACGAGCAGTACTTC.

The chain combines TRBV2 with TRBJ1-5; D gene unclear. Germline V CDR1 and CDR2: SNHLY, FYNNEI. This CDR3 comprises 13 residues. The ends were cut back, 4 bases at V and 0 bases at J, with 4 bases in the middle. CDR3 in amino acids: CASSVHSNQPQHF. The CDR3 DNA reads as TGTGCCAGCAGTGTCCATAGCAATCAGCCCCAGCATTTT.

The genes are TRBV11-2 and TRBJ1-1; D remains unclear. CDR1 SGHAT and CDR2 FQNNGV come from the germline V gene. V was cut by 1 base and J by 1 base, with 10 bases left in between. CDR3 length: 15 amino acids. The CDR3 reads CASSLVSYPNTEAFF. DNA for the CDR3: TGTGCCAGCAGCTTAGTCTCGTACCCGAACACTGAAGCTTTCTTT.

In this sample, this clone turned up a few times. V usage is TRBV5-1 and J usage is TRBJ1-1, with 7 bases lining up with TRBD1. J lost 5 bases, V lost 1 base, and 5 bases had no gene match. The germline V gene has CDR1 SGHRS and CDR2 YFSETQ. The CDR3 totals 14 residues. DNA of the CDR3: TGCGCCAGCAGCTTGAGAGGGGGCAATACTGAAGCTTTCTTT. This codes for CASSLRGGNTEAFF. Looking up the rest from reference TRBV5-1 and TRBJ1-1 gives the full variable domain: KAGVTQTPRYLIKTRGQQVTLSCSPISGHRSVSWYQQTPGQGLQFLFEYFSETQRNKGNFPGRFSGRQFSNSRSEMNVSTLELGDSALYLCASSLRGGNTEAFFGQGTRLTVV.

The table lists this clone with a few counts. The genes are TRBV7-2 and TRBJ2-7; D may be TRBD1 (5 bases). The CDR3 sequence is 13 residues long. V lost 5 bases to trimming and J lost 4 bases, with 12 bases between them. Germline V lookup: CDR1 SGHTA, CDR2 FQGNSA. In DNA form, the CDR3 reads TGTGCCAGCAGCCTTGAGCAGGGATACGAGCAGTACTTC. It yields the protein CASSLEQGYEQYF.

V gene TRBV2 combines with J gene TRBJ1-2; maybe TRBD1 (5 bases). The CDR3 covers 12 residues. Germline CDR1 reads SNHLY; CDR2 reads FYNNEI. Trimming left V 10 bases short and J 6 bases short, with 15 bases between. The CDR3 coding sequence is TGTGCCATTCCCCGAGGGGTCGATGGCTACACCTTC. This gives the protein CAIPRGVDGYTF.

This clone has a single count. This sequence joins TRBV21-1 and TRBJ2-4; the table's D gene call, TRBD1, was not cross checked with the DNA. TRBV21-1 counts as a pseudogene. The CDR3 runs 18 residues. CDR3 residues: CASSKVHRVRVAKNIQYF. CDR3 coding DNA: TGTGCCAGCAGCAAAGTGCACAGGGTGCGGGTAGCCAAAAACATTCAGTACTTC.

J is TRBJ2-1 and V is TRBV7-9, with 7 positions matching TRBD1. CDR3 length: 14 amino acids. The J segment lost 5 bases and the V segment lost 6 bases, leaving 7 bases of the junction unmatched. CDR1 is SEHNR and CDR2 is FQNEAQ in the germline V gene (reference sequence). CDR3 sequence (DNA): TGTGCCAGCAGAACCGGGACAGCCGACAATGAGCAGTTCTTC. Residues: CASRTGTADNEQFF.

Only a few counts were recorded for this clone. The V gene is TRBV2, the J gene TRBJ1-2, with D perhaps TRBD1 (5 bases). Germline V gene sequence: CDR1 SNHLY, CDR2 FYNNEI. Trimming took 2 bases from V and 5 from J, leaving 9 bases between them. The length of the CDR3 is 13 residues. CDR3 protein: CASSETGSYGYTF. CDR3 sequence (DNA): TGTGCCAGCAGTGAAACAGGTTCTTATGGCTACACCTTC.

The V and J genes are TRBV5-1 and TRBJ2-1, with D tentatively TRBD1 or TRBD2 (5 bases each). The CDR3 loop spans 11 amino acids. With 5 bases removed from V and 6 bases from J, the gap between germline ends came to 6 bases. Per germline, CDR1 SGHRS and CDR2 YFSETQ. The CDR3 nucleotides read TGCGCCAGCAGGGGACCCAATGAGCAGTTCTTC. It encodes CASRGPNEQFF.

The chain joins TRBV7-9 to TRBJ2-3; 8 bases match TRBD1. There are 17 residues in the CDR3. CDR1 is SEHNR, CDR2 FQNEAQ, per germline (reference sequence). J lost 0 bases, V lost 11 bases, and 16 bases had no gene match. The CDR3 is CAFSDRGHTTSTDTQYF. Here the CDR3 DNA reads TGTGCCTTCAGCGACAGGGGTCATACAACTAGCACAGATACGCAGTATTTT.

By proportion, this clone is large. The chain carries TRBV28 and TRBJ1-5; tentative D call: TRBD1 (5 bases). The CDR3 has 14 amino acids. CDR1 is MDHEN and CDR2 is SYDVKM in the germline V gene. V lost 1 base and J 1 base, leaving 5 bases between the germline ends. The CDR3 DNA reads as TGTGCCAGCAGTTTATCAGGGAGCAATCAGCCCCAGCATTTT. Translated, it gives CASSLSGSNQPQHF. Together with reference TRBV28 and TRBJ1-5, the CDR3 gives the full variable domain: DVKVTQSSRYLVKRTGEKVFLECVQDMDHENMFWYRQDPGLGLRLIYFSYDVKMKEKGDIPEGYSVSREKKERFSLILESASTNQTSMYLCASSLSGSNQPQHFGDGTRLSIL.